What follows are 15 T cell receptor beta chains derived from one specimen sequenced in a study of blood T cell repertoires in COVID-19. Method: immunoSEQ multiplex PCR; TCRdb's copy keeps in-frame clones and lacks some. The repertoire holds 15,000 to 20,000 clones, with 85% to 90% as singletons. Input material: peripheral blood. These receptors all stem from a man aged 55 to 70 with active COVID-19.

This chain connects TRBV21-1 to TRBJ1-1. TRBV21-1 is noted as a pseudogene. The CDR3 is 18 amino acids. The CDR3 coding sequence is TGTGCCAGCAGCAAAGAAGGGTGCCTACCACTGGGAGGGACTGAAGCTTTCTTT. This codes for CASSKEGCLPLGGTEAFF.

This chain links TRBV11-3 with TRBJ1-1; TRBD1 might be the D (5 bases). Between the trimmed V and J ends, which lost 2 bases and 1 base, there was a span of 8 bases. The length of the CDR3 is 14 residues. Per the germline V gene, CDR1 is SGHNT and CDR2 is YENEEA. In nucleotides, the CDR3 is TGTGCCAGCAGCTTAACGGGGGAGAACACTGAAGCTTTCTTT. Its protein product is CASSLTGENTEAFF.

V and J are TRBV6-6 and TRBJ1-2, with a weak D call TRBD1 (6 bases). The CDR3 totals 14 residues. With 5 bases removed from V and 8 bases from J, the gap between germline ends came to 18 bases. Germline CDR1 MNHNY, CDR2 SVGAGI (reference sequence). CDR3 amino acids: CASSPSGGADGYTF. The CDR3 nucleotides read TGTGCCAGCAGTCCCTCGGGGGGGGCAGACGGCTACACCTTC.

This chain uses TRBV5-1 with TRBJ2-3; no reliable D call. This CDR3 has 15 amino acids. Trimming cost V 5 bases and J 5 bases, with 18 bases left between them. CDR1 is SGHRS and CDR2 is YFSETQ in the germline V gene. CDR3 in amino acids: CASRPSGEVGDTQYF. The DNA for the CDR3 is TGCGCCAGCAGACCTTCCGGAGAGGTCGGAGATACGCAGTATTTT.

Comment on this clone: Other DNA sequences from this sample encode an identical CDR3 as well. V and J are TRBV19 and TRBJ2-2; D might be TRBD1 (6 bases). The CDR3 runs to 16 residues. V gave up 2 bases and J gave up 0 bases, with 10 bases separating them. CDR1 and CDR2 from the germline V gene are LNHDA and SQIVND (reference sequence). CDR3 coding DNA: TGTGCCAGTAGTATACAGGGGACCGCGAACACCGGGGAGCTGTTTTTT. Translated, it gives CASSIQGTANTGELFF.

The chain uses TRBV5-4 and TRBJ1-2; D remains ambiguous. The V and J ends lost 4 bases and 3 bases respectively, with 10 bases between them. This CDR3 is built from 13 residues. CDR1 is SGHNT, CDR2 YYREEE, per germline (reference sequence). The CDR3 region is CASSQRVDYGYTF. CDR3 coding DNA: TGTGCCAGCAGCCAACGGGTCGACTATGGCTACACCTTC.

This chain links TRBV5-1 with TRBJ2-1, with TRBD1 as a possible D gene (5 bases). CDR1 SGHRS and CDR2 YFSETQ come from the germline V gene. V was trimmed by 7 bases and J by 3 bases, leaving 8 bases between them. The CDR3 covers 12 residues. The CDR3 region has the DNA TGCGCCAGCGGACACCTCTACAATGAGCAGTTCTTC. It yields the protein CASGHLYNEQFF.

V gene TRBV21-1 combines with J gene TRBJ1-4. TRBV21-1 is given as a pseudogene. There are 15 residues in the CDR3. In DNA form, the CDR3 reads TGTGCCAGCAGCAAAGTTGGGGGGGCGGATGAAAAACTGTTTTTT. This gives the protein CASSKVGGADEKLFF.

V is TRBV10-3 and J is TRBJ1-3; D is perhaps TRBD1 (5 bases). Trimming pared 4 bases from V and 4 bases from J, leaving 11 bases between. The germline V gene has CDR1 ENHRY and CDR2 SYGVKD. The CDR3 is 14 amino acids. The CDR3 sequence is CAISVLDRGNTIYF. CDR3 sequence (DNA): TGTGCCATCAGTGTCCTCGACAGAGGAAACACCATATATTTT.

This chain joins TRBV5-1 and TRBJ2-1; 7 nucleotides align to TRBD2. This CDR3 is 15 amino acids long. The germline V gene has CDR1 SGHRS and CDR2 YFSETQ. Unmatched junction bases numbered 5, after V lost 4 bases and J lost 1 base. CDR3 coding DNA: TGCGCCAGCAGCGCGAGCGGGGTTTCCTACAATGAGCAGTTCTTC. Translation gives CASSASGVSYNEQFF.

The V call is TRBV24-1, the J call TRBJ2-7, with 9 bases that match TRBD1. The trim removed 3 bases at V and 5 bases at J, leaving 10 bases unmatched. Looked up from germline, CDR1 is KGHDR and CDR2 is SFDVKD. The CDR3 is 16 residues long. CDR3 in DNA: TGTGCCACCAGTGATGGGGCCGGGACAGGGCGCCACGAGCAGTACTTC. The encoded protein is CATSDGAGTGRHEQYF.

The CDR3 DNA is TGTGCCAGCAGCTTGGCCATGGACAGGGGGGACACCGGGGAGCTGTTTTTT. Its translation: CASSLAMDRGDTGELFF. The chain combines TRBV5-6 with TRBJ2-2; 10 bases line up with TRBD1. After removal of 0 bases from V and 3 bases from J, the junction contained 5 bases not matched to a gene. The germline CDR1 and CDR2 sequences are SGHDT and YYEEEE. This CDR3 region has 17 residues. The variable domain in full, with the rest retrieved from reference TRBV5-6 and TRBJ2-2, is DAGVTQSPTHLIKTRGQQVTLRCSPKSGHDTVSWYQQALGQGPQFIFQYYEEEERQRGNFPDRFSGHQFPNYSSELNVNALLLGDSALYLCASSLAMDRGDTGELFFGEGSRLTVL.

This clone appeared a single time. The J gene is TRBJ2-7, the V gene TRBV5-1; TRBD2 aligns across 9 bases. There are 13 residues in the CDR3. Germline CDR1 and CDR2: SGHRS and YFSETQ. J gave up 6 bases and V 4 bases, and 5 bases lay outside the gene matches. The CDR3 region is CASSLSGRSEQYF. The CDR3 DNA sequence: TGCGCCAGCAGCCTTAGCGGGAGAAGCGAGCAGTACTTC.

The rearrangement joins TRBV3-1 (or the pseudogene TRBV3-2) to TRBJ2-2; 7 bases are a match to TRBD2. This CDR3 is 20 amino acids long. J was trimmed by 0 bases and V by 1 base; bases with no gene match: 14. Germline loops: CDR1 LGHDT, CDR2 YNNKEL (reference sequence). This chain's CDR3 is CASSQGVLAGERTNTGELFF. CDR3 in DNA: TGTGCCAGCAGCCAAGGGGTCCTGGCGGGAGAAAGGACGAACACCGGGGAGCTGTTTTTT.

V gene TRBV6-6 combines with J gene TRBJ1-2; unclear D gene. Germline V gene data show CDR1 as MNHNY and CDR2 as SVGAGI (reference sequence). V lost 2 bases to trimming and J lost 2 bases, with 12 bases between them. CDR3 length: 15 residues. The CDR3 sequence: CASSYHRSENYGYTF. The CDR3 coding sequence is TGTGCCAGCAGTTACCATCGGAGTGAAAACTATGGCTACACCTTC.